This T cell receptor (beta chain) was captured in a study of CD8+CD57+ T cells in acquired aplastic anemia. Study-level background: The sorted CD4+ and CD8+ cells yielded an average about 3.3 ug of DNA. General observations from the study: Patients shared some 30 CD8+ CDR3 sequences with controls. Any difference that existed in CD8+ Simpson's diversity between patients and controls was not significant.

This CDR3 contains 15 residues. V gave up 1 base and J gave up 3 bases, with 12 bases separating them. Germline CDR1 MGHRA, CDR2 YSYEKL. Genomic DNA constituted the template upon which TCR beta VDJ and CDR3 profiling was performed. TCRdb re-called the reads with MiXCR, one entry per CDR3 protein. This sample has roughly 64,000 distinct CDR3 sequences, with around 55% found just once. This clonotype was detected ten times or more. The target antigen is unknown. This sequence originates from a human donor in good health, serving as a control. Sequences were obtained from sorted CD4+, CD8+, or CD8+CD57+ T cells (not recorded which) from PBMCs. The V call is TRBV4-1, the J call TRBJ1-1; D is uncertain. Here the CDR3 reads CASSQVGGKYTEAFF. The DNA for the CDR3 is TGCGCCAGCAGCCAAGTTGGAGGGAAGTACACTGAAGCTTTCTTT.